The 15 T cell receptor beta chains presented below share a single source sample, sequenced in a study of regulatory T cells in long-lasting Graves disease. Time point noted: persistent/refractory GD, antithyroid drugs over 5 years with positive TRAb. Scientists built the TCR library using RNA that was extracted from PBMCs. The authors built TCR beta libraries using iRepertoire HTBI primers and Arm-PCR of CDR3 regions. TCRdb independently ran MiXCR on the multiplex PCR reads; one entry per CDR3 protein. The sample carries more than 300,000 distinct CDR3 sequences, about 20% recorded once. Sequencing used peripheral blood mononuclear cells (PBMCs), obtained when the disease was refractory, from a patient treated with antithyroid drugs. These receptors originate from a female donor with Graves disease.

This clonotype was picked up a small number of times. The J gene is TRBJ1-4, the V gene TRBV7-2; D is perhaps TRBD1 (6 bases). V lost 7 bases and J lost 7, with 13 bases in between. Germline CDR1 SGHTA, CDR2 FQGNSA. CDR3 length: 13 amino acids. The CDR3 region has the DNA TGTGCCAGCACATCCGGGGGCGGTGAAAAACTGTTTTTT. Its translation: CASTSGGGEKLFF. Supplemented by reference TRBV7-2 and TRBJ1-4, the full variable domain reads GAGVSQSPSNKVTEKGKDVELRCDPISGHTALYWYRQSLGQGLEFLIYFQGNSAPDKSGLPSDRFSAERTGGSVSTLTIQRTQQEDSAVYLCASTSGGGEKLFFGSGTQLSVL.

In this sample, this clonotype turned up many times. The chain employs TRBV24-1 and TRBJ2-5; 9 bases match TRBD2. V was clipped by 1 base and J by 5 bases; unmatched bases: 10. Germline V gene data show CDR1 as KGHDR and CDR2 as SFDVKD. The CDR3 runs 17 residues. Here the CDR3 DNA reads TGTGCCACCAGTGATTTTGAAGTAGCGGGAGCTCAGGAGACCCAGTACTTC. It yields the protein CATSDFEVAGAQETQYF.

There are many counts of this clonotype. The rearrangement links TRBV5-1 to TRBJ2-7; D ambiguous. The V and J ends lost 2 bases and 4 bases respectively, with 10 bases between them. The CDR3 spans 13 residues. Germline values: CDR1 SGHRS, CDR2 YFSETQ. The CDR3 region is CASSFSSPYEQYF. In DNA form, the CDR3 reads TGCGCCAGCAGCTTCAGTTCACCTTACGAGCAGTACTTC.

This clonotype was found once. The CDR3 here is CASSFRTSGKETQYF. As DNA, the CDR3 is TGTGCCAGCAGTTTCAGAACTAGCGGGAAGGAGACCCAGTACTTC. This sequence joins TRBV27 and TRBJ2-5; 10 bases are a match to TRBD2. The CDR3 has 15 amino acids. Unmatched junction bases numbered 6, after V lost 3 bases and J lost 5 bases. The germline CDR1 and CDR2 sequences are MNHEY and SMNVEV (reference sequence).

This clonotype has ten or more counts. J is TRBJ2-5 and V is TRBV6-1; TRBD2 matches at 11 bases. The CDR3 length is 16 residues. Unmatched junction bases numbered 9, after V lost 5 bases and J lost 4 bases. The V gene's germline CDR1 is MNHNS and CDR2 SASEGT. CDR3 in amino acids: CASSPRISGRGETQYF. CDR3 nucleotide sequence: TGTGCCAGCAGTCCCCGGATTAGCGGGAGGGGAGAGACCCAGTACTTC.

V usage is TRBV19 and J usage is TRBJ1-4; no clear D gene. V shed 7 bases and J shed 8 bases, with 23 bases lying between them. This CDR3 has 16 residues. CDR1 and CDR2 from the germline V gene are LNHDA and SQIVND (reference sequence). CDR3 sequence reads: CASNSRQRRSREKLFF. For the CDR3, the DNA is TGTGCCAGTAATTCCCGCCAACGGCGTTCGCGCGAAAAACTGTTTTTT.

This clonotype was seen many times. The chain joins TRBV7-3 to TRBJ2-7; D gene ambiguous. Germline V gene data show CDR1 as SGHTA and CDR2 as FQGTGA. Trimming removed 1 base from V and 5 bases from J, with 9 bases in between. The CDR3 has 13 amino acids. The CDR3 DNA follows: TGTGCCAGCAGCTTAATTCCGCTTAACGAGCAGTACTTC. Encoded protein: CASSLIPLNEQYF.

This clonotype came up many times. In DNA form, the CDR3 reads TGTGCTAGTGGTCTCGCCGGAGGGAGAAACGAGCAGTACTTC. Encoded protein: CASGLAGGRNEQYF. The chain carries TRBV12-5 and TRBJ2-7, with D maybe TRBD2 (6 bases). CDR1 is LGHNT, CDR2 FRNRAP, per germline. The CDR3 is 14 amino acids. Trimming cost V 5 bases and J 5 bases, with 16 bases left between them.

This clonotype has more than one count but fewer than ten. This sequence joins TRBV20-1 and TRBJ1-6; 7 positions agree with TRBD1. V trimming: 3 bases; J trimming: 7 bases; junction bases outside the gene matches: 6. The CDR3 is 14 residues long. Per germline, CDR1 DFQATT and CDR2 SNEGSKA (reference sequence). In DNA, the CDR3 is TGCAGTGCTAGGAGGGGGCGTCCGAATTCACCCCTCCACTTT. This translates into CSARRGRPNSPLHF.

This clonotype has just one count. The rearrangement links TRBV7-9 to TRBJ2-3; no clear D. Germline V gives CDR1 SEHNR, CDR2 FQNEAQ (reference sequence). Between the trimmed V and J ends, which lost 5 bases and 6 bases, there was a span of 12 bases. CDR3 size: 13 residues. The CDR3 loop is CASSRMGLDTQYF. The CDR3, as DNA: TGTGCCAGCAGCCGGATGGGGTTGGATACGCAGTATTTT. Filled out from reference TRBV7-9 and TRBJ2-3, the complete variable domain reads DTGVSQNPRHKITKRGQNVTFRCDPISEHNRLYWYRQTLGQGPEFLTYFQNEAQLEKSRLLSDRFSAERPKGSFSTLEIQRTEQGDSAMYLCASSRMGLDTQYFGPGTRLTVL.

The chain combines TRBV20-1 with TRBJ1-1; the match to TRBD1 covers 7 bases. V lost 4 bases, J lost 0 bases, and 11 bases stayed unmatched. CDR1 and CDR2 from the germline V gene are DFQATT and SNEGSKA (reference sequence). CDR3 size: 16 residues. The CDR3 DNA reads as TGCAGTGCTACCTCACTGACAGGGAGGGTGAACACTGAAGCTTTCTTT. Its protein product is CSATSLTGRVNTEAFF.

The table lists this clonotype with a few counts. The rearrangement joins TRBV6-2 or TRBV6-3 to TRBJ2-7; 8 bases are shared with TRBD1. J gave up 5 bases and V 6 bases, and 9 bases lay outside the gene matches. The CDR3 totals 14 residues. Germline lookup yields CDR1 MNHEY and CDR2 SVGEGT. The CDR3 coding sequence is TGTGCCAGCAGCCCTGGACAGGGAGTCCACGAGCAGTACTTC. It specifies CASSPGQGVHEQYF.

This clonotype was recorded a few times. This rearrangement joins TRBV6-1 to TRBJ1-5; 8 positions agree with TRBD1. The V gene's germline CDR1 is MNHNS and CDR2 SASEGT. The trim removed 6 bases at V and 2 bases at J, leaving 9 bases unmatched. This CDR3 comprises 16 residues. CDR3 sequence (DNA): TGTGCCAGCAGCCGCCCGGACAGGGACGGCAATCAGCCCCAGCATTTT. Translating it yields CASSRPDRDGNQPQHF.

This clonotype appeared many times. The chain is built from TRBV12-3 or TRBV12-4 and TRBJ1-1; D is ambiguous. CDR3 size: 12 residues. Trimming removed 1 base from V and 3 bases from J, with 3 bases in between. CDR3 loop: CASSLGHTEAFF. CDR3 sequence (DNA): TGTGCCAGCAGTTTAGGGCACACTGAAGCTTTCTTT.

This clonotype was observed at least ten times. The rearrangement links TRBV11-3 to TRBJ1-2, with 7 nucleotides matching TRBD1. The CDR3 length is 15 residues. Germline assignment: CDR1 SGHNT and CDR2 YENEEA. J lost 2 bases, V lost 5 bases, and 8 bases had no gene match. The CDR3: CASSKNSGGNYGYTF. The CDR3, as DNA: TGTGCCAGCAGCAAAAATTCAGGGGGAAACTATGGCTACACCTTC.